This entry features one T cell receptor beta chain sequence. Its antigen is as yet unknown. It was from whole blood, with no T cell sorting, that total RNA was isolated. The CDR3 covers 13 residues. The germline V gene has CDR1 SGHTA and CDR2 FQGNSA. This entry comes from a study of monozygotic twins with inflammatory bowel disease. Study-wide results and caveats: IBD patients share fewer clonotypes with other people than healthy twins do, especially with disease activity. For IBD, no single strong associated signal or clonotype was supported.

Added by template switching were UMIs that each held a 6-nucleotide sample barcode. TCRdb reprocessed the 5' RACE reads and reports one entry per CDR3 protein, with no DNA. This specimen shows about 210,000 distinct CDR3 sequences; the ten leading clones hold approximately 1.6%. The clonotype was recovered from a human donor with ulcerative colitis or Crohn's disease, or a healthy co-twin of an affected twin (not recorded which). The specimen sequenced was blood. This rearrangement joins TRBV7-2 to TRBJ2-1; there is no DNA to check the TCRdb D call of TRBD1. The CDR3 reads CASSPGGGNEQFF.